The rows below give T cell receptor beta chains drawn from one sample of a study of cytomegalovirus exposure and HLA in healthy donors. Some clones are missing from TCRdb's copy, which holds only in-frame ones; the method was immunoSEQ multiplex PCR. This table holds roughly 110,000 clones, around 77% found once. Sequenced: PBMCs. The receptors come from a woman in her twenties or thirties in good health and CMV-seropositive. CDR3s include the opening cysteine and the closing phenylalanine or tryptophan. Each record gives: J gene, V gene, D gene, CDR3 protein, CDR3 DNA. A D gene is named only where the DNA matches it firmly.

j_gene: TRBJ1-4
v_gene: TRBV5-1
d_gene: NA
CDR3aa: CASSLVGQTTNEKLFF
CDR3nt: TGCGCCAGCAGCTTGGTAGGACAGACAACTAATGAAAAACTGTTTTTT

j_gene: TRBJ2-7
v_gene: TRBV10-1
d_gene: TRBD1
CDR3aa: CASSESVSGTGNGEQYF
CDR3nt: TGCGCCAGCAGTGAGTCGGTATCGGGGACAGGGAACGGGGAGCAGTACTTC

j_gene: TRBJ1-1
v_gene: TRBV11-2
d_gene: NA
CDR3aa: CASSLGRGDTEAFF
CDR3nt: TGTGCCAGCAGCTTAGGTCGGGGGGACACTGAAGCTTTCTTT

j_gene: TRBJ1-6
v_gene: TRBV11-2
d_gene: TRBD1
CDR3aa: CASSERQGGNSPLHF
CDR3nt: TGTGCCAGCAGCGAACGACAGGGCGGCAATTCACCCCTCCACTTT

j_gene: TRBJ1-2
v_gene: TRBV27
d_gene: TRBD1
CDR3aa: CASSFTLGQSYGYTF
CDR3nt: TGTGCCAGCAGTTTCACCCTGGGACAGTCCTATGGCTACACCTTC

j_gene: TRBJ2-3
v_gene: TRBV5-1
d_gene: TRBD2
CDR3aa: CASSLGGGAADTQYF
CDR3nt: TGCGCCAGCAGCTTAGGCGGGGGGGCAGCAGATACGCAGTATTTT

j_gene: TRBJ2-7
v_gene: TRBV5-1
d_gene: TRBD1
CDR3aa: CASSLGGTGYEQYF
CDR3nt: TGCGCCAGCAGCTTGGGAGGGACAGGCTACGAGCAGTACTTC

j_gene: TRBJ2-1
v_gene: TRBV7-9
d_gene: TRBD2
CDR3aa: CASSPNSGLSYNEQFF
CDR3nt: TGTGCCAGCAGCCCCAATAGCGGGCTATCCTACAATGAGCAGTTCTTC

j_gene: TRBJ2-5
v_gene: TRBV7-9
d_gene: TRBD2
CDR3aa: CASSFGLAVQETQYF
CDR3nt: TGTGCCAGCAGCTTTGGACTAGCGGTCCAAGAGACCCAGTACTTC

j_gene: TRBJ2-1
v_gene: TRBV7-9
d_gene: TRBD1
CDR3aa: CASSLEEHRDRQFF
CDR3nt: TGTGCCAGCAGCTTAGAAGAGCACCGGGACAGGCAGTTCTTC

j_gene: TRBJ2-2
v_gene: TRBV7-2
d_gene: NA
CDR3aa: CASSLNGGANTEELFF
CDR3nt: TGTGCCAGCAGCTTAAACGGGGGTGCGAACACCGAGGAGCTGTTTTTT

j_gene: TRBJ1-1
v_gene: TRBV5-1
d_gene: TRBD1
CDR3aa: CASSGQMNTEAFF
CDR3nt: TGCGCCAGCTCGGGACAGATGAACACTGAAGCTTTCTTT

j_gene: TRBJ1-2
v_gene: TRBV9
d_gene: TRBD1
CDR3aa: CASSEQGSPNYGYTF
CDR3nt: TGTGCCAGCAGCGAACAGGGGTCCCCAAACTATGGCTACACCTTC

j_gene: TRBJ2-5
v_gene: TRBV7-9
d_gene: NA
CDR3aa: CASSLAPGWETQYF
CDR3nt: TGTGCCAGCAGCTTAGCCCCAGGGTGGGAGACCCAGTACTTC